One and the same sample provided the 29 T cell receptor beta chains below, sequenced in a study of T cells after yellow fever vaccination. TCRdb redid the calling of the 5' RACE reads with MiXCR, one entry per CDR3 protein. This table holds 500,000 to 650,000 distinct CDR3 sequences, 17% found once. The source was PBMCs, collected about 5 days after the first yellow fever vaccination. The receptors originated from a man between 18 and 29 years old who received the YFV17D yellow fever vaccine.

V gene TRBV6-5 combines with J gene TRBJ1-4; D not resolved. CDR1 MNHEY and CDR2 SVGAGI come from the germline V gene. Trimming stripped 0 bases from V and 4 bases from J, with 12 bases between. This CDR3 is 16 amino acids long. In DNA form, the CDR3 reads TGTGCCAGCAGTTACTCCCGCGGACCACTTAATGAAAAACTGTTTTTT. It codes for CASSYSRGPLNEKLFF.

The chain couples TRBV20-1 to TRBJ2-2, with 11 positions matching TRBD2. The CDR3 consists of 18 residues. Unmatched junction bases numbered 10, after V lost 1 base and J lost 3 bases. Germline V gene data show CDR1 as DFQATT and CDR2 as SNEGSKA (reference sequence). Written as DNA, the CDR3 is TGCAGTGCTAGAGGCCAGGATAGCGGGGGGGCCCACACCGGGGAGCTGTTTTTT. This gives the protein CSARGQDSGGAHTGELFF.

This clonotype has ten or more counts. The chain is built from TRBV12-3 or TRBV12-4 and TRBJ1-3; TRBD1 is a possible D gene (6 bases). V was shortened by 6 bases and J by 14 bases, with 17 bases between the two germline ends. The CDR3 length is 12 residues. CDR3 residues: CASRWTAVPLYF. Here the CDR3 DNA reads TGTGCCAGCAGATGGACAGCAGTCCCCCTATATTTT.

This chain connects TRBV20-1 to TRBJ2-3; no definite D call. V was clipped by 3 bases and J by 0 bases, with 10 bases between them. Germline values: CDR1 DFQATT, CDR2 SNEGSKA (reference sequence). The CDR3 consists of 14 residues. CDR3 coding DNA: TGCAGTGCTAGGCAGCTTCCTAGCACAGATACGCAGTATTTT. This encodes CSARQLPSTDTQYF.

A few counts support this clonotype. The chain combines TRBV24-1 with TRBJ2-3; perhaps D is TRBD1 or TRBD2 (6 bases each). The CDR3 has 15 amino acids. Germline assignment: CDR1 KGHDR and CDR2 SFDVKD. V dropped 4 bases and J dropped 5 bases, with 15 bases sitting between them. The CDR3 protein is CATSESRGQEDTQYF. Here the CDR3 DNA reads TGTGCCACCAGTGAGTCCCGGGGGCAGGAAGATACGCAGTATTTT.

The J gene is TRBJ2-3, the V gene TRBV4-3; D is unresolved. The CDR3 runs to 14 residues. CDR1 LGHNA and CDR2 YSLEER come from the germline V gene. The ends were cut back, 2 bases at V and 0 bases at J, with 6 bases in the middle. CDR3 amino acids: CASSQLPSTDTQYF. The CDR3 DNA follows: TGCGCCAGCAGCCAACTCCCTAGCACAGATACGCAGTATTTT.

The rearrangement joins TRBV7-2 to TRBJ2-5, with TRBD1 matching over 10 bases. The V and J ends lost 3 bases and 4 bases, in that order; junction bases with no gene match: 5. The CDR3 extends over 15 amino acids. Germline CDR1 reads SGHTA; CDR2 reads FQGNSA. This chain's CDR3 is CASSFQTGGVETQYF. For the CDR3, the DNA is TGTGCCAGCAGCTTCCAGACAGGGGGCGTAGAGACCCAGTACTTC. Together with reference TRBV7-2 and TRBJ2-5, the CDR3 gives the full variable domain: GAGVSQSPSNKVTEKGKDVELRCDPISGHTALYWYRQSLGQGLEFLIYFQGNSAPDKSGLPSDRFSAERTGGSVSTLTIQRTQQEDSAVYLCASSFQTGGVETQYFGPGTRLLVL.

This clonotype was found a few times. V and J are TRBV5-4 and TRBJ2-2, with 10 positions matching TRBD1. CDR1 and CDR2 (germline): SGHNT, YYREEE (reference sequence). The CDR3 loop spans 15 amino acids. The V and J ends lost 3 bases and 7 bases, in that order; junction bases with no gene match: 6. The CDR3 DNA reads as TGTGCCAGCAGCTACCCGGGACAGGGGATCGGGGAGCTGTTTTTT. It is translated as CASSYPGQGIGELFF.

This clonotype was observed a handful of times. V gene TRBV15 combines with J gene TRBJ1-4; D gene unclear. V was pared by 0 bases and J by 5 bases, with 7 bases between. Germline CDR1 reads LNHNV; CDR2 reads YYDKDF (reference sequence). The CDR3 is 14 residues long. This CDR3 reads CATSRDRYNEKLFF. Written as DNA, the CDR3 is TGTGCCACCAGCAGAGATCGCTACAATGAAAAACTGTTTTTT.

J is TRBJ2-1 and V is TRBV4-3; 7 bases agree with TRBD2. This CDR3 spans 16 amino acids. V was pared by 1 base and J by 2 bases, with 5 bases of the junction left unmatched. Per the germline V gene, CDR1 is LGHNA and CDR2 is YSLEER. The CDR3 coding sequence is TGCGCCAGCAGCCAAGTCATGACTAGCCCCTACAATGAGCAGTTCTTC. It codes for CASSQVMTSPYNEQFF.

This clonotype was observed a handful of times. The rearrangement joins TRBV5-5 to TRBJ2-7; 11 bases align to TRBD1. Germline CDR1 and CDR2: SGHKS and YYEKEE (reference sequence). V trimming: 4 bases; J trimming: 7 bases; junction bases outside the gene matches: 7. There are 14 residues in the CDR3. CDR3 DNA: TGTGCCAGCAGCCGTGGACAGGGGGCAAATGAGCAGTACGTC. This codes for CASSRGQGANEQYV.

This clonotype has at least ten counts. CDR3 sequence reads: CATQLPNYGYTF. CDR3 coding DNA: TGTGCGACGCAGCTACCTAACTATGGCTACACCTTC. The chain links TRBV19 to TRBJ1-2; D is undetermined. The CDR3 has 12 residues. Germline V lookup: CDR1 LNHDA, CDR2 SQIVND (reference sequence).

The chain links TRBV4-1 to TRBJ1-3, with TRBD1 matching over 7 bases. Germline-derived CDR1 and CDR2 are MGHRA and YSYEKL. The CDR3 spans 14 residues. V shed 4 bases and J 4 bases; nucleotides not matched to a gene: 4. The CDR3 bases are TGCGCCAGCAGCCTGTACAGGGGAGGAAACACCATATATTTT. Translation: CASSLYRGGNTIYF.

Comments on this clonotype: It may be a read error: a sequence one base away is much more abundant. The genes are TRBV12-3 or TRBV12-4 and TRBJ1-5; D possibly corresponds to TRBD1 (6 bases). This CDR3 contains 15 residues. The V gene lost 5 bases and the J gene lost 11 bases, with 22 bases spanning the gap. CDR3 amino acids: CASSPGRGRVSTQHF. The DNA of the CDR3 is TGTGCCAGCAGTCCCGGACGGGGGCGGGTGTCGACCCAGCATTTT.

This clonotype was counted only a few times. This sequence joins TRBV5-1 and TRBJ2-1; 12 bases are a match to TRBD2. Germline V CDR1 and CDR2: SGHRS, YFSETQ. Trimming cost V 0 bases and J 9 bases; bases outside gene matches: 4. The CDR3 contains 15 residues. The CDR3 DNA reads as TGCGCCAGCAGCTTGGCCCTAGCGGGGGGGGGTGAGCAGTTCTTC. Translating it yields CASSLALAGGGEQFF.

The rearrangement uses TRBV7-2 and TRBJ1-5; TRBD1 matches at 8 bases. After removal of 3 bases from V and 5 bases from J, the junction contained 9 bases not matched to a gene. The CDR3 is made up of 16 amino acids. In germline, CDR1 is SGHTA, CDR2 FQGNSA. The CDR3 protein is CASSFSYGQGDQPQHF. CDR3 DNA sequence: TGTGCCAGCAGCTTCTCTTATGGACAGGGAGATCAGCCCCAGCATTTT.

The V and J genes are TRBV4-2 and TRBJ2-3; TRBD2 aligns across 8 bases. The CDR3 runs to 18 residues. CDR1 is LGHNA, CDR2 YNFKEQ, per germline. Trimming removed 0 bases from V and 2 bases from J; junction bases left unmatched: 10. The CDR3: CASSQDRQRGPVTDTQYF. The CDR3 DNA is TGTGCCAGCAGCCAAGATCGCCAGCGGGGGCCCGTCACAGATACGCAGTATTTT.

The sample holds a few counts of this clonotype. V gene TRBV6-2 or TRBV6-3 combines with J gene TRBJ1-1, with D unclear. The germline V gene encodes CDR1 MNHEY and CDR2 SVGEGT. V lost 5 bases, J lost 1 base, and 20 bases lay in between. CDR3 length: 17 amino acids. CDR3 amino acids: CASSPGGRNSGNTEAFF. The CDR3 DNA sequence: TGTGCCAGCAGTCCGGGCGGCAGGAACTCGGGGAACACTGAAGCTTTCTTT.

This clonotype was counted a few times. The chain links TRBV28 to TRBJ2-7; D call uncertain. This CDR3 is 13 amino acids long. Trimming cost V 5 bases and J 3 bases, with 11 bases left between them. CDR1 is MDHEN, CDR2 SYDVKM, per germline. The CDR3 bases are TGTGCCAGCAGTACACAACACAGCTACGAGCAGTACGTC. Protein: CASSTQHSYEQYV.

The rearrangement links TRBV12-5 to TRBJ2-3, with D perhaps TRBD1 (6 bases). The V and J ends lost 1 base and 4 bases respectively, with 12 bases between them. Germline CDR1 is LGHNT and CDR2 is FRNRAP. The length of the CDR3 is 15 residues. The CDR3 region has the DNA TGTGCTAGTGGTTTGGGGACAGTAGAAGCAGATACGCAGTATTTT. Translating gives CASGLGTVEADTQYF.

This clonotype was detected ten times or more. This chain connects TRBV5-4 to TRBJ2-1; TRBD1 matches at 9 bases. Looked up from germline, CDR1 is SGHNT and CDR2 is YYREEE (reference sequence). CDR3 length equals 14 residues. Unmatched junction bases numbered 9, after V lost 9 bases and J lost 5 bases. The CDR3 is CATEQGARNNEQFF. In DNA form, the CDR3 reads TGTGCCACCGAACAGGGGGCCCGTAACAATGAGCAGTTCTTC.

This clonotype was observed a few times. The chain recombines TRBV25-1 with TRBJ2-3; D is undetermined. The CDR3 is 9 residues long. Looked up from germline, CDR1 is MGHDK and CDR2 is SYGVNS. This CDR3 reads CAGTDTQYF. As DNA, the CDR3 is TGTGCTGGCACAGATACGCAGTATTTT.

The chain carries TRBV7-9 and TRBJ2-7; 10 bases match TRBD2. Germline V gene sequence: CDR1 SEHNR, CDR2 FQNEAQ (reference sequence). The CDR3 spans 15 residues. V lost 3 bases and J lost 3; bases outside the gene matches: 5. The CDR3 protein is CASSFGTSELYEQYF. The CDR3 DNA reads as TGTGCCAGCAGCTTCGGGACTAGCGAGCTCTACGAGCAGTACTTC.

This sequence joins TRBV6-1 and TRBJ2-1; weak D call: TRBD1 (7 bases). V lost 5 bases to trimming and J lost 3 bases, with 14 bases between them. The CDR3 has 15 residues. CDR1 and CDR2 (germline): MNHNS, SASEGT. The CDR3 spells CASSQGGSLYNEQFF. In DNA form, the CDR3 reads TGTGCCAGCAGTCAGGGGGGTTCTCTCTACAATGAGCAGTTCTTC.

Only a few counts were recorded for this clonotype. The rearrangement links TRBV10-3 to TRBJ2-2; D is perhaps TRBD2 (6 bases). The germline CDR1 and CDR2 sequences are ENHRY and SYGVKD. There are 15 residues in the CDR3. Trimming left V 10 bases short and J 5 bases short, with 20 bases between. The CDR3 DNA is TGTGCCACCCAAACGGGGGAAGATGTTACCGGGGAGCTGTTTTTT. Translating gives CATQTGEDVTGELFF.

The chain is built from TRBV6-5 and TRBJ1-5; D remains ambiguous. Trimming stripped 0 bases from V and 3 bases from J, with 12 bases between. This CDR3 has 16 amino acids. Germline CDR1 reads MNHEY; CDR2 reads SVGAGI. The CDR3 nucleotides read TGTGCCAGCAGTTACTCACCAAACAGAATCAATCAGCCCCAGCATTTT. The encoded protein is CASSYSPNRINQPQHF.

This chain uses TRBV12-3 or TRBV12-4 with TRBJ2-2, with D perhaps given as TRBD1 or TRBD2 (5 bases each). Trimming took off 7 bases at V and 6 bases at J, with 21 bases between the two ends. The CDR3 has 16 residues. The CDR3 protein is CASIRGVGISSGELFF. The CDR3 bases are TGTGCCAGCATTCGGGGCGTGGGAATCAGCTCCGGGGAGCTGTTTTTT.

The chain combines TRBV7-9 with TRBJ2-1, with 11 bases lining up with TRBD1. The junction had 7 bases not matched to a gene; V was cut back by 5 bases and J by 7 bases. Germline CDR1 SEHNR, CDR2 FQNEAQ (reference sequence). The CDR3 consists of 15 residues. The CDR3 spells CASSPAGTGGNEQFF. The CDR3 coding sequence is TGTGCCAGCAGCCCAGCCGGGACAGGGGGGAATGAGCAGTTCTTC. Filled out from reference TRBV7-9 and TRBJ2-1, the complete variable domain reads DTGVSQNPRHKITKRGQNVTFRCDPISEHNRLYWYRQTLGQGPEFLTYFQNEAQLEKSRLLSDRFSAERPKGSFSTLEIQRTEQGDSAMYLCASSPAGTGGNEQFFGPGTRLTVL.

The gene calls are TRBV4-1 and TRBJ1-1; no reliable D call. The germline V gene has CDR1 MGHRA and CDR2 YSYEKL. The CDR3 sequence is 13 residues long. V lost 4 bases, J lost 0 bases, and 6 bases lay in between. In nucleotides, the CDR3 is TGCGCCAGCAGCCTAAAACTGAACACTGAAGCTTTCTTT. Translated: CASSLKLNTEAFF.